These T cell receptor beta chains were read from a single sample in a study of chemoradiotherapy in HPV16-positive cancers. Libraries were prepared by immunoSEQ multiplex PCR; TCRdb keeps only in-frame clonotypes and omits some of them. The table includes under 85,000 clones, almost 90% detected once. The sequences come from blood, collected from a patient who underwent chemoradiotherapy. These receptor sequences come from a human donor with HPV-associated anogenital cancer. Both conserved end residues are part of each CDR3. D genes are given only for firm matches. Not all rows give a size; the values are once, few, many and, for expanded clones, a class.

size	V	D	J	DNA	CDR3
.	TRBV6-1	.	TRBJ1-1	TGTGCCAGCAGTGGTCGGGGGTCGATGGGCACTGAAGCTTTCTTT	CASSGRGSMGTEAFF
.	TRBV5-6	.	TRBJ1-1	TGTGCCAGCAGCTTACACAGGAATTATTTGGATGAAGCTTTCTTT	CASSLHRNYLDEAFF
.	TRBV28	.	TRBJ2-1	TGTGCCAGCAGTTTAGCCTTCATAGGTGAGCAGTTCTTC	CASSLAFIGEQFF
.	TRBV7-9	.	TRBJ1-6	TGTGCCAGCAGCTTCGACGGGAATTCACCCCTCCACTTT	CASSFDGNSPLHF
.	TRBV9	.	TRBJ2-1	TGTGCCAGCAGCGTAGAGGCATGGAGTAGGCAGTTCTTC	CASSVEAWSRQFF
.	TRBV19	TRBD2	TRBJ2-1	TGTGCCAGTAGTACCCGAAGCGGGAGTGGCTACAATGAGCAGTTCTTC	CASSTRSGSGYNEQFF
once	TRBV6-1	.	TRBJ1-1	TGTGCCAGCAGTGAAGCTATCTACACTGAAGCTTTCTTT	CASSEAIYTEAFF
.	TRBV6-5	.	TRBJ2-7	TGTGCCACTTCAGCCGCAGGGACTCTCTACGAGCAGTACTTC	CATSAAGTLYEQYF
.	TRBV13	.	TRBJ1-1	TGTGCCAGCAGCCTGGGACACCCCGGGGCGAACACTGAAGCTTTCTTT	CASSLGHPGANTEAFF
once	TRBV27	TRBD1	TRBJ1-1	TGTGCCACCCAACGGGACAGGTTCAACACTGAAGCTTTCTTT	CATQRDRFNTEAFF
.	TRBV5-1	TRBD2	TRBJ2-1	TGCGCCAGCAGCGTTATAACGGGACTAGGAAACAATGAGCAGTTCTTC	CASSVITGLGNNEQFF
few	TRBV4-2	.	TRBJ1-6	TGTGCCAGCAGCCAAGGGTCGACGAGGACGGGACCCCTCCACTTT	CASSQGSTRTGPLHF
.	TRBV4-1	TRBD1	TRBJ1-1	TGCGCCAGCAGCCAACCCGACAGGGGGACCCTTGGGAACACTGAAGCTTTCTTT	CASSQPDRGTLGNTEAFF
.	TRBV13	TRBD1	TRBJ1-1	TGTGCCAGCAGCTTGCCCCGGGACAGGGGGAACACTGAAGCTTTCTTT	CASSLPRDRGNTEAFF
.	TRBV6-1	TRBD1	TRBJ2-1	TGTGCCAGCAGTGACCAACAGGGGGCCGCATCGAATGAGCAGTTCTTC	CASSDQQGAASNEQFF
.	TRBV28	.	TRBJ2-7	TGTGCCACCATTGGCAGCTCCTACGAGCAGTACTTC	CATIGSSYEQYF
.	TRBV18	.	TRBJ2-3	TGTGCCAGCTCACCAACGTTAAGTCCTGATACGCAGTATTTT	CASSPTLSPDTQYF
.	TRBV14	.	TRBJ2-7	TGTGCCAGCAGCCATTGGGGGAGCTCCTACGAGCAGTGCTTC	CASSHWGSSYEQCF
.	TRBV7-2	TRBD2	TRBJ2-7	TGTGCCAGCAGCTTAGCTCTCCTAGCGGGAGGGGGGTCCTACGAGCAGTACTTC	CASSLALLAGGGSYEQYF
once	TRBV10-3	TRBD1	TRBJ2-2	TGTGCCATCAGGGCGGGACAGGGAGACACCGGGGAGCTGTTTTTT	CAIRAGQGDTGELFF
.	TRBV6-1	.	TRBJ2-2	TGTGCCAGCCCCCCGAATTCCGGGGGTGCCGGGGAGCTGTTTTTT	CASPPNSGGAGELFF
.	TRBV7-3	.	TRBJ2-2	TGTGCCAGCAGCCAGGCCTCGACCGGGGAGCTGTTTTTT	CASSQASTGELFF
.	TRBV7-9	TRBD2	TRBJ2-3	TGTGCCAGCAACCCCCGGGGCATACTAGCGGGGGCAGATACGCAGTATTTT	CASNPRGILAGADTQYF
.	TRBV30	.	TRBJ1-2	TGTGCCTGGAGTGTCCGGGACCCTAAGGTAGGCTACACCTTC	CAWSVRDPKVGYTF
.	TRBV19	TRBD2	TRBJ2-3	TGTGCCAGTAGTAGGGAGCGGGGGGGCCGCGCAGATACGCAGTATTTT	CASSRERGGRADTQYF
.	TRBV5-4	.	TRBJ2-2	TGTGCCAGCAGCTTGGATGGATTGAACACCGGGGAGCTGTTTTTT	CASSLDGLNTGELFF
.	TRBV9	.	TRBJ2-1	TGTGCCAGCAGCGTATCCCCGGGGCCTTACAATGAGCAGTTCTTC	CASSVSPGPYNEQFF
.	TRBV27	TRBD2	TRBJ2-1	TGTGCCAGCAGTCCCCTAGCGGGAGGGCCCGTCTTTGAGCAGTTCTTC	CASSPLAGGPVFEQFF
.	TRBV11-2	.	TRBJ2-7	TGTGCCAGCAGCTTAGGCGGGGACAGAAGATACGAGCAGTACTTC	CASSLGGDRRYEQYF
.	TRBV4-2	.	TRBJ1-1	TGTGCCAGCAGCCAAGAGGACAGAGTATTGAACACTGAAGCTTTCTTT	CASSQEDRVLNTEAFF
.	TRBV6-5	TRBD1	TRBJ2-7	TGTGCCAGCAGTTTGAGGACAGGTGTATACGAGCAGTACTTC	CASSLRTGVYEQYF
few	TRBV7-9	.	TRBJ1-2	TGTGCCAGCAGCTATGGAGCGGACTTCTTCGGCTACACCTTC	CASSYGADFFGYTF
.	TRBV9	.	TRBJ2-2	TGTGCCAGCAGCTGGGGACGACTGGACACCGGGGAGCTGTTTTTT	CASSWGRLDTGELFF
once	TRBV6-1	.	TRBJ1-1	TGTGCCAGCAGTCCGGGACAACACACTGAAGCTTTCTTT	CASSPGQHTEAFF
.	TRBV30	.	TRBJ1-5	TGTGCCTGGACCCGGCTCAATCAGCCCCAGCATTTT	CAWTRLNQPQHF
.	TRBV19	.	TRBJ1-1	TGTGCCAGTAGTATTTCAGTGAACACTGAAGCTTTCTTT	CASSISVNTEAFF
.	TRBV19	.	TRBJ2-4	TGTGCCAGTAGTATATTCTCGGGGGACGGAGCCAAAAACATTCAGTACTTC	CASSIFSGDGAKNIQYF
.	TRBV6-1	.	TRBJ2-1	TGTGCCAGCAGTTTGGACGGCCCCTACAATGAGCAGTTCTTC	CASSLDGPYNEQFF
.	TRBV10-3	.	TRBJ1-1	TGTGCCATCAGTGACAGGGAGAACACTGAAGCTTTCTTT	CAISDRENTEAFF
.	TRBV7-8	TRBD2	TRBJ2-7	TGTGCCAGCAGCTTAGTTGGGTTAGCGGGGGACCTACGCTACGAGCAGTACTTC	CASSLVGLAGDLRYEQYF
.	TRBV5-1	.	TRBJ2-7	TGCGCCAGCAGATTGGGTGACAGGACGTCCTACGAGCAGTACTTC	CASRLGDRTSYEQYF
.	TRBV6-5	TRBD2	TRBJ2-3	TGTGCCAGCAGTCGGACTAGCGGGCCCACAGATACGCAGTATTTT	CASSRTSGPTDTQYF
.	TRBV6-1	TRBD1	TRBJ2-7	TGTGCCAGCATACCGGGACAGGGGATTTCTTACGAGCAGTACTTC	CASIPGQGISYEQYF
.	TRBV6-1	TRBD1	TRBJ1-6	TGTGCCAGTTGGACAGGCGGTTCACCCCTCCACTTT	CASWTGGSPLHF
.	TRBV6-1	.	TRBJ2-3	TGTGCCAGCAGCCCTTGGGGGGGCACAGATACGCAGTATTTT	CASSPWGGTDTQYF
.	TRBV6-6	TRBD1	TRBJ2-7	TGTGCCAGCAGTTCGTCGGACAGGGGGAGCTACGAGCAGTACTTC	CASSSSDRGSYEQYF
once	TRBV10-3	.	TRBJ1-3	TGTGCCATCAGTGAGGGGGAAGAGGCATCAAACACCATATATTTT	CAISEGEEASNTIYF
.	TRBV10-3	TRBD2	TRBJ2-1	TGTGCCATCGGGACTAGCGGGGGTCGCGTCTCCTACAATGAGCAGTTCTTC	CAIGTSGGRVSYNEQFF
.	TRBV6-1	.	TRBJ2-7	TGTGCCAGCAGAGAAGGTTCCTACGAGCAGTACTTC	CASREGSYEQYF
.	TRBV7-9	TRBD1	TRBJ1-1	TGTGCCAGCAGCCTCACAGGGGACACTGAAGCTTTCTTT	CASSLTGDTEAFF
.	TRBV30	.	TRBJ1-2	TGTGCCTGGAGTGGCGGACAGTCCTCTCACTATGGCTACACCTTC	CAWSGGQSSHYGYTF
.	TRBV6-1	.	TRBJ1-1	TGTGCCAGCCTTGAAGCCCTACAGGAAGCTTTCTTT	CASLEALQEAFF